The rows below give T cell receptor beta chains drawn from one sample of a study of cytomegalovirus exposure and HLA in healthy donors. Measured with immunoSEQ multiplex PCR; TCRdb has only the in-frame clones, and not every one. The sample table sets out around 63,000 clones. The sample taken for sequencing was PBMCs. The source is a woman aged 25 to 39 in good health and CMV-seronegative. Both conserved end residues are part of each CDR3.

v_call: TRBV7-6
j_call: TRBJ2-1
cdr3_length: 16
cdr3_aa: CASSLVRVGSYNEQFF

v_call: TRBV27
j_call: TRBJ2-2
cdr3_length: 17
cdr3_aa: CASSPISGQGPTGELFF

v_call: TRBV2
j_call: TRBJ1-1
cdr3_length: 13
cdr3_aa: CASMEGLFGEAFF

v_call: TRBV28
j_call: TRBJ2-2
cdr3_length: 15
cdr3_aa: CASTPPGKYTGELFF

v_call: TRBV21-1
j_call: TRBJ2-7
cdr3_length: 14
cdr3_aa: CASSKALRQDEQYF

v_call: TRBV29-1
j_call: TRBJ1-1
cdr3_length: 11
cdr3_aa: CSVPLTGEAFF

v_call: TRBV5-6
j_call: TRBJ2-7
cdr3_length: 14
cdr3_aa: CASSLGHYSYEQYF

v_call: TRBV27
j_call: TRBJ2-3
cdr3_length: 16
cdr3_aa: CASSPRTSGYTDTQYF

v_call: TRBV28
j_call: TRBJ2-2
cdr3_length: 15
cdr3_aa: CASSLGLPNTGELFF

v_call: TRBV18
j_call: TRBJ2-7
cdr3_length: 14
cdr3_aa: CASSPPGTGGEQYF

v_call: TRBV6-5
j_call: TRBJ1-3
cdr3_length: 16
cdr3_aa: CASSYSGRDTGNTIYF

v_call: TRBV5-6
j_call: TRBJ2-3
cdr3_length: 15
cdr3_aa: CASSVKRLHTDTQYF

v_call: TRBV29-1
j_call: TRBJ2-4
cdr3_length: 13
cdr3_aa: CSVEGQYKNIQYF

v_call: TRBV9
j_call: TRBJ2-3
cdr3_length: 14
cdr3_aa: CASSVVSITDTQYF

v_call: TRBV6-5
j_call: TRBJ2-7
cdr3_length: 16
cdr3_aa: CASSYTQEMFTYEQYF

v_call: TRBV4-2
j_call: TRBJ1-1
cdr3_length: 16
cdr3_aa: CASSQGMGISNTEAFF

v_call: TRBV19
j_call: TRBJ2-3
cdr3_length: 16
cdr3_aa: CASSIVFRGSTDTQYF

v_call: TRBV28
j_call: TRBJ1-4
cdr3_length: 12
cdr3_aa: CASSLPGEKLFF

v_call: TRBV27
j_call: TRBJ2-7
cdr3_length: 15
cdr3_aa: CASTLGTGALHEQYF

v_call: TRBV7-2
j_call: TRBJ2-1
cdr3_length: 14
cdr3_aa: CASSLWGGNNEQFF

v_call: TRBV7-9
j_call: TRBJ2-2
cdr3_length: 16
cdr3_aa: CASSTKRGGEAGELFF

v_call: TRBV4-1
j_call: TRBJ2-1
cdr3_length: 16
cdr3_aa: CASSQESASAYDEQFF

v_call: TRBV11-2
j_call: TRBJ2-1
cdr3_length: 15
cdr3_aa: CASSWTSGANNEQFF

v_call: TRBV19
j_call: TRBJ2-5
cdr3_length: 14
cdr3_aa: CASSPRTRSETQYF

v_call: TRBV29-1
j_call: TRBJ2-7
cdr3_length: 14
cdr3_aa: CSVGVLAGRYEQYF

v_call: TRBV5-6
j_call: TRBJ1-5
cdr3_length: 14
cdr3_aa: CASSRRGPEQPQHF